These 22 T cell receptor beta chains came from one sample sequenced in a study of untreated major depressive disorder. The antigens of these receptors remain unknown. Assay: immunoSEQ multiplex PCR; the TCRdb copy retains only in-frame clones and omits some. This sample has around 13,000 clones, with around nine tenths found just once. Regarding the study as a whole: CD4+ T cells from depressed patients used TRBV05-01 (Vbeta 5.1) more often than controls.

Input material: CD4+ T cells from PBMCs. These receptors were taken from a man aged 30 to 45 with major depressive disorder.

This clone was observed a single time. V usage is TRBV5-1 and J usage is TRBJ1-1; TRBD1 matches at 7 bases. V was clipped by 1 base and J by 2 bases; unmatched bases: 5. The CDR3 totals 15 residues. From germline, CDR1 is SGHRS and CDR2 YFSETQ. The CDR3 sequence is CASSLQGGLNTEAFF. The DNA for the CDR3 is TGCGCCAGCAGCTTGCAGGGGGGGTTAAACACTGAAGCTTTCTTT.

This clone was found once. The gene calls are TRBV5-1 and TRBJ2-7; 9 bases are shared with TRBD2. Germline V gene data show CDR1 as SGHRS and CDR2 as YFSETQ. This CDR3 has 16 residues. The trim removed 4 bases at V and 5 bases at J, leaving 13 bases unmatched. The CDR3 nucleotides read TGCGCCAGCAGCCCCATAGCGGGGGCCCTAACCAACGAGCAGTACTTC. This codes for CASSPIAGALTNEQYF.

The chain couples TRBV5-1 to TRBJ2-2, with TRBD2 matching over 8 bases. The germline V gene encodes CDR1 SGHRS and CDR2 YFSETQ. Trimming cost V 0 bases and J 4 bases; bases outside gene matches: 8. This CDR3 spans 17 amino acids. This CDR3 is CASSLENRAGATGELFF. The CDR3 DNA is TGCGCCAGCAGCTTGGAAAATAGAGCGGGGGCCACCGGGGAGCTGTTTTTT.

The chain is built from TRBV11-2 and TRBJ2-7; 8 bases align to TRBD1. Germline trimming cut 3 bases from V and 3 bases from J; bases unmatched to any gene: 7. This CDR3 is built from 15 residues. Germline CDR1 is SGHAT and CDR2 is FQNNGV. CDR3 nucleotide sequence: TGTGCCAGCAGCTTGTTGGACAGGGCGGTCTACGAGCAGTACTTC. It encodes CASSLLDRAVYEQYF.

This chain uses TRBV5-1 with TRBJ1-1, with TRBD1 matching over 11 bases. Trimming took 4 bases from V and 5 from J; bases not matched to a gene: 4. The CDR3 has 14 residues. Per germline, CDR1 SGHRS and CDR2 YFSETQ. The DNA of the CDR3 is TGCGCCAGCAGCCCCGGGACAGGGGGAACTGAAGCTTTCTTT. Translation gives CASSPGTGGTEAFF.

The chain uses TRBV7-6 and TRBJ2-7, with D perhaps TRBD2 (7 bases). Germline-derived CDR1 and CDR2 are SGHVS and FNYEAQ. The V and J ends lost 5 bases and 0 bases respectively, with 14 bases between them. The CDR3 loop spans 15 amino acids. The CDR3 sequence: CASSQEGGFSYEQYF. Here the CDR3 DNA reads TGTGCCAGCAGCCAGGAGGGGGGGTTCTCCTACGAGCAGTACTTC.

J is TRBJ2-1 and V is TRBV4-1, with D perhaps matching TRBD2 (6 bases). Between the trimmed V and J ends, which lost 6 bases and 6 bases, there was a span of 18 bases. Germline V gene sequence: CDR1 MGHRA, CDR2 YSYEKL. The CDR3 is 15 amino acids. The CDR3 coding sequence is TGCGCCAGCAGTTCACTAGCCCAGATCCTCAATGAGCAGTTCTTC. As protein: CASSSLAQILNEQFF.

The rearrangement links TRBV2 to TRBJ2-5; 9 nucleotides line up with TRBD1. This CDR3 comprises 14 residues. Germline V gene lookup returns CDR1 SNHLY and CDR2 FYNNEI. Trimming took 6 bases from V and 5 from J; bases not matched to a gene: 7. This chain's CDR3 is CASSEQGAGETQYF. CDR3 bases: TGTGCCAGCAGCGAACAGGGGGCGGGGGAGACCCAGTACTTC.

This sequence joins TRBV5-6 and TRBJ2-5, with 14 bases fitting TRBD2. The CDR3 has 16 amino acids. CDR1 SGHDT and CDR2 YYEEEE come from the germline V gene. V trimming: 1 base; J trimming: 4 bases; junction bases outside the gene matches: 3. CDR3 protein: CASSLRLAGGLETQYF. CDR3 sequence (DNA): TGTGCCAGCAGCTTGCGACTAGCGGGGGGGCTAGAGACCCAGTACTTC.

The genes are TRBV4-1 and TRBJ2-2; tentatively, D is TRBD2 (5 bases). Trimming pared 0 bases from V and 3 bases from J, leaving 20 bases between. From germline, CDR1 is MGHRA and CDR2 YSYEKL. The CDR3 spans 19 residues. This chain's CDR3 is CASSQDFRRRSSDTGELFF. As DNA, the CDR3 is TGCGCCAGCAGCCAAGATTTCAGGAGGAGGAGCAGTGACACCGGGGAGCTGTTTTTT.

The J gene is TRBJ1-1, the V gene TRBV18; no clear D gene. Per germline, CDR1 KGHSH and CDR2 LQKENI. The V end was cut by 1 base, the J end by 11 bases, with 14 bases between. This CDR3 region has 13 residues. CDR3 residues: CASSPRGRSFAFF. The DNA of the CDR3 is TGTGCCAGCTCACCACGGGGTAGGAGTTTCGCTTTCTTT. Drawing the rest from reference TRBV18 and TRBJ1-1, the complete variable domain is NAGVMQNPRHLVRRRGQEARLRCSPMKGHSHVYWYRQLPEEGLKFMVYLQKENIIDESGMPKERFSAEFPKEGPSILRIQQVVRGDSAAYFCASSPRGRSFAFFGQGTRLTVV.

V gene TRBV6-1 combines with J gene TRBJ1-4, with no clear D. Trimming removed 6 bases at V and 5 bases at J, with 4 bases between. The CDR3 spans 11 residues. Germline V gene sequence: CDR1 MNHNS, CDR2 SASEGT. The chain's CDR3 is CASRLNEKLFF. The CDR3 DNA sequence: TGTGCCAGCAGACTAAATGAAAAACTGTTTTTT.

V usage is TRBV16 and J usage is TRBJ2-3; no firm D call. This CDR3 has 13 residues. The V gene lost 0 bases and the J gene lost 6 bases, with 7 bases spanning the gap. Germline CDR1 reads KGHSY; CDR2 reads FQNENV. CDR3 coding DNA: TGTGCCAGCAGCCAATCAACTCCCGATACGCAGTATTTT. Translated, it gives CASSQSTPDTQYF.

This chain links TRBV2 with TRBJ2-1, with 9 bases that match TRBD1. Germline values: CDR1 SNHLY, CDR2 FYNNEI. CDR3 length: 13 residues. The J segment lost 8 bases and the V segment lost 5 bases, leaving 4 bases of the junction unmatched. CDR3 protein: CASSSQGAHEQFF. CDR3 DNA: TGTGCCAGCAGTTCACAGGGGGCGCATGAGCAGTTCTTC.

This sequence joins TRBV6-5 and TRBJ1-1, with D possibly being TRBD1 (6 bases). Germline CDR1 is MNHEY and CDR2 is SVGAGI. Trimming pared 2 bases from V and 0 bases from J, leaving 7 bases between. CDR3 size: 14 residues. CDR3 DNA sequence: TGTGCCAGCAGTTACAGACAGGTGAACACTGAAGCTTTCTTT. Its protein is CASSYRQVNTEAFF.

The CDR3 coding sequence is TGTGCCAGCAGTGAATCCAGGGGAAGAGGAGGCTACACCTTC. This sequence encodes CASSESRGRGGYTF. This chain links TRBV6-1 with TRBJ1-2; maybe TRBD1 (6 bases). CDR3 length equals 14 residues. Germline values: CDR1 MNHNS, CDR2 SASEGT. V gave up 2 bases and J gave up 8 bases, with 15 bases separating them.

J is TRBJ1-6 and V is TRBV6-5, with D possibly TRBD1 on 5 matching bases. The CDR3 totals 15 residues. CDR1 and CDR2 (germline): MNHEY, SVGAGI. Trimming removed 0 bases from V and 9 bases from J, with 12 bases in between. In nucleotides, the CDR3 is TGTGCCAGCAGTTACTCAGCGGGGGTGGTTTCACCCCTCCACTTT. It encodes CASSYSAGVVSPLHF.

The chain recombines TRBV28 with TRBJ1-3, with no clear D. CDR1 and CDR2 (germline): MDHEN, SYDVKM. The ends were cut back, 4 bases at V and 9 bases at J, with 10 bases in the middle. CDR3 length equals 12 residues. CDR3 coding DNA: TGTGCCAGCAGTTCGGACCTGGCCACCATATATTTT. This sequence encodes CASSSDLATIYF.

The rearrangement links TRBV2 to TRBJ2-7; no definite D call. V shed 7 bases and J shed 7 bases, with 17 bases lying between them. Germline V gives CDR1 SNHLY, CDR2 FYNNEI. This CDR3 comprises 13 residues. The CDR3 region is CASMALMGTEQYF. In DNA form, the CDR3 reads TGTGCCAGCATGGCTTTGATGGGTACAGAGCAGTACTTC.

V is TRBV19 and J is TRBJ1-3; weak D call: TRBD1 (6 bases). The length of the CDR3 is 14 residues. The germline V gene encodes CDR1 LNHDA and CDR2 SQIVND (reference sequence). V lost 4 bases, J lost 2 bases, and 9 bases lay in between. The CDR3 DNA reads as TGTGCCAGTAGTACCGGGACAACTGGAAACACCATATATTTT. Protein sequence: CASSTGTTGNTIYF.

The CDR3 DNA reads TGTGCCAGCAGCACCCCGGACCCCGCGGTGGACTATGGCTACACCTTC. Protein sequence: CASSTPDPAVDYGYTF. The chain employs TRBV7-8 and TRBJ1-2; D call uncertain. CDR1 and CDR2 from the germline V gene are SGHVS and FQNEAQ. The CDR3 sequence is 16 residues long. V was cut by 5 bases and J by 3 bases, with 19 bases left in between.

The chain recombines TRBV21-1 with TRBJ1-6; TRBD1 was called by the table and not checked on the DNA. TRBV21-1 is assigned pseudogene status. The CDR3 spans 14 residues. This CDR3 reads CASLRDRGHSPLHF. The CDR3 DNA is TGTGCCAGTCTGCGGGACAGGGGACATTCACCCCTCCACTTT.